The 20 T cell receptor beta chains in this list originate from one sample, sequenced in a study of T cell responses to AZD1222 COVID-19 vaccine. The data were produced by immunoSEQ multiplex PCR, yet TCRdb's version contains in-frame clones alone and is incomplete. Found here are about 97,000 clones, around 89% of them singletons; the top ten hold 7.5%. Sequencing used peripheral blood, obtained on day 0 of AZD1222 vaccination. These receptor sequences come from an adult in good health.

This clone is a singleton in its sample. The chain is built from TRBV6-1 and TRBJ1-3; TRBD1 aligns across 7 bases. This CDR3 comprises 16 residues. With 0 bases clipped from V and 4 bases from J, the junction kept 6 bases outside the gene matches. CDR1 is MNHNS, CDR2 SASEGT, per germline. Here the CDR3 DNA reads TGTGCCAGCAGTGAAGCGCCAGGGGGTCCGGGAAACACCATATATTTT. Residues: CASSEAPGGPGNTIYF.

This clone was observed once. The chain links TRBV29-1 to TRBJ2-3; D assignment may be TRBD1 or TRBD2 (5 bases each). Germline loops: CDR1 SQVTM, CDR2 ANQGSEA. V lost 5 bases and J lost 1, with 7 bases in between. This CDR3 has 12 residues. CDR3 nucleotides: TGCAGCGTTCGGGACCGCACAGATACGCAGTATTTT. As protein: CSVRDRTDTQYF.

V is TRBV6-5 and J is TRBJ2-7; tentatively, D is TRBD1 (6 bases). CDR1 MNHEY and CDR2 SVGAGI come from the germline V gene. V shed 0 bases and J shed 3 bases, with 12 bases lying between them. The CDR3 sequence is 15 residues long. In DNA form, the CDR3 reads TGTGCCAGCAGTTACTCCTGGGACATCAGCTACGAGCAGTACTTC. This translates into CASSYSWDISYEQYF.

The chain recombines TRBV14 with TRBJ2-5; no clear D. The CDR3 length is 11 residues. The V gene's germline CDR1 is SGHDN and CDR2 FVKESK. V lost 4 bases, J lost 5 bases, and 5 bases lay in between. The CDR3 coding sequence is TGTGCCAGCAGCCCCATTGAGACCCAGTACTTC. Translating gives CASSPIETQYF.

V gene TRBV7-9 combines with J gene TRBJ1-2; TRBD1 is a possible D gene (5 bases). The germline gives CDR1 SEHNR, CDR2 FQNEAQ (reference sequence). V dropped 1 base and J dropped 0 bases, with 12 bases sitting between them. This CDR3 region has 16 residues. The chain's CDR3 is CASSLGVTATNYGYTF. The CDR3 DNA reads TGTGCCAGCAGCTTAGGGGTGACAGCTACTAACTATGGCTACACCTTC.

This clone was recorded once. The chain carries TRBV28 and TRBJ2-1; D not resolved. Looked up from germline, CDR1 is MDHEN and CDR2 is SYDVKM. V lost 3 bases to trimming and J lost 9 bases, with 6 bases between them. The CDR3 spans 11 residues. This CDR3 reads CASSFRGEQFF. CDR3 nucleotide sequence: TGTGCCAGCAGTTTCCGAGGTGAGCAGTTCTTC.

The chain links TRBV2 to TRBJ2-5; tentative D call: TRBD2 (7 bases). Trimming cost V 7 bases and J 4 bases, with 22 bases left between them. CDR3 length equals 16 residues. Germline CDR1 and CDR2: SNHLY and FYNNEI. The DNA for the CDR3 is TGTGCCAGCATGGGGGTGGACCGGGGGGCGGTAGAGACCCAGTACTTC. It specifies CASMGVDRGAVETQYF.

Note on this clone: This sample includes further DNA sequences coding for the same CDR3. The V call is TRBV12-3 or TRBV12-4, the J call TRBJ1-5, with a tentative D call TRBD1 (5 bases). Trimming removed 8 bases from V and 7 bases from J, with 15 bases in between. The CDR3 is 13 residues long. The CDR3 spells CASSSGEGQPQHF. CDR3 nucleotides: TGTGCCAGCTCCTCGGGGGAGGGACAGCCCCAGCATTTT.

This chain links TRBV5-1 with TRBJ2-3; TRBD1 might be the D (5 bases). This CDR3 comprises 14 residues. V gave up 0 bases and J gave up 5 bases, with 10 bases separating them. CDR1 and CDR2 (germline): SGHRS, YFSETQ. CDR3 region: CASSLGQTGDTQYF. The CDR3 bases are TGCGCCAGCAGCTTGGGACAGACCGGAGATACGCAGTATTTT.

V gene TRBV4-2 combines with J gene TRBJ2-3; tentative D call: TRBD2 (5 bases). The CDR3 has 15 amino acids. Per germline, CDR1 LGHNA and CDR2 YNFKEQ. Trimming pared 4 bases from V and 0 bases from J, leaving 11 bases between. The DNA for the CDR3 is TGTGCCAGCAGCCCAGCGGCTACTAGCACAGATACGCAGTATTTT. It is translated as CASSPAATSTDTQYF.

This chain's CDR3 is CASRRTATYEQYF. DNA for the CDR3: TGTGCCAGCAGAAGGACGGCAACCTACGAGCAGTACTTC. The chain has TRBV5-8 and TRBJ2-7, with D unclear. The CDR3 sequence is 13 residues long. Germline CDR1 SGHTS, CDR2 YDEGEE. V lost 5 bases and J lost 2, with 11 bases in between.

In DNA, the CDR3 is TGTGCCAGCAGTTCCGGGACAGGGTCTAGGTTTTCACCCCTCCACTTT. This translates into CASSSGTGSRFSPLHF. The gene calls are TRBV28 and TRBJ1-6; 9 positions agree with TRBD1. Germline lookup yields CDR1 MDHEN and CDR2 SYDVKM. The CDR3 runs to 16 residues. V was clipped by 4 bases and J by 9 bases; unmatched bases: 10.

This chain connects TRBV19 to TRBJ1-3; TRBD1 agrees at 8 bases. The J segment lost 0 bases and the V segment lost 3 bases, leaving 4 bases of the junction unmatched. CDR1 LNHDA and CDR2 SQIVND come from the germline V gene (reference sequence). The CDR3 runs to 16 residues. The CDR3 loop reads CASSIGQGYSGNTIYF. Written as DNA, the CDR3 is TGTGCCAGTAGTATCGGACAGGGCTACTCTGGAAACACCATATATTTT.

The genes are TRBV7-3 and TRBJ2-1, with D hard to call. The length of the CDR3 is 15 residues. Between the trimmed V and J ends, which lost 5 bases and 2 bases, there was a span of 13 bases. Germline values: CDR1 SGHTA, CDR2 FQGTGA. Here the CDR3 reads CASSRQGLTYNEQFF. The DNA for the CDR3 is TGTGCCAGCAGCCGACAAGGGTTAACCTACAATGAGCAGTTCTTC. Supplemented by reference TRBV7-3 and TRBJ2-1, the full variable domain reads GAGVSQTPSNKVTEKGKYVELRCDPISGHTALYWYRQSLGQGPEFLIYFQGTGAADDSGLPNDRFFAVRPEGSVSTLKIQRTERGDSAVYLCASSRQGLTYNEQFFGPGTRLTVL.

The chain recombines TRBV5-1 with TRBJ1-6; 11 bases are shared with TRBD1. The CDR3 runs to 17 residues. V lost 0 bases, J lost 9 bases, and 8 bases stayed unmatched. The V gene's germline CDR1 is SGHRS and CDR2 YFSETQ. The CDR3: CASSLAQRDRGSSPLHF. As DNA, the CDR3 is TGCGCCAGCAGCTTGGCCCAACGGGACAGGGGGTCTTCACCCCTCCACTTT.

The chain is built from TRBV14 and TRBJ1-6, with D maybe TRBD1 (5 bases). V was trimmed by 2 bases and J by 7 bases, leaving 12 bases between them. The CDR3 consists of 15 residues. CDR1 SGHDN and CDR2 FVKESK come from the germline V gene. The CDR3 DNA sequence: TGTGCCAGCAGCCAAAGAGGGGACGGGAATTCACCCCTCCACTTT. Translated, it gives CASSQRGDGNSPLHF.

The chain carries TRBV7-9 and TRBJ2-7; possibly TRBD1 for D (5 bases). Trimming shortened V by 3 bases and J by 6 bases, and 15 bases separated the two germline ends. Looked up from germline, CDR1 is SEHNR and CDR2 is FQNEAQ (reference sequence). The CDR3 has 14 residues. CDR3 loop: CASSLTAVPSEQYF. The CDR3 DNA sequence: TGTGCCAGCAGCTTGACAGCCGTTCCCAGCGAGCAGTACTTC.

The rearrangement uses TRBV14 and TRBJ2-5; tentatively, D is TRBD2 (6 bases). Trimming took 4 bases from V and 3 from J, leaving 18 bases between them. The CDR3 contains 16 residues. CDR1 and CDR2 (germline): SGHDN, FVKESK. CDR3 protein: CASSPRYQGGKETQYF. In DNA, the CDR3 is TGTGCCAGCAGCCCGCGTTACCAGGGAGGCAAAGAGACCCAGTACTTC. Full variable domain (missing parts from reference TRBV14 and TRBJ2-5): EAGVTQFPSHSVIEKGQTVTLRCDPISGHDNLYWYRRVMGKEIKFLLHFVKESKQDESGMPNNRFLAERTGGTYSTLKVQPAELEDSGVYFCASSPRYQGGKETQYFGPGTRLLVL.

The V and J genes are TRBV7-2 and TRBJ1-1; D call uncertain. Germline lookup yields CDR1 SGHTA and CDR2 FQGNSA. CDR3 size: 13 residues. Trimming took off 2 bases at V and 0 bases at J, with 4 bases between the two ends. CDR3 sequence: CASSLRMNTEAFF. In nucleotides, the CDR3 is TGTGCCAGCAGCTTAAGGATGAACACTGAAGCTTTCTTT.

The V and J genes are TRBV30 and TRBJ1-3; D gene unclear. Trimming removed 1 base from V and 5 bases from J, with 9 bases in between. Germline assignment: CDR1 GTSNPN and CDR2 SVGIG (reference sequence). CDR3 size: 13 residues. The CDR3 loop is CAWSATSRNTIYF. CDR3 DNA sequence: TGTGCCTGGAGTGCGACCTCCCGAAACACCATATATTTT.